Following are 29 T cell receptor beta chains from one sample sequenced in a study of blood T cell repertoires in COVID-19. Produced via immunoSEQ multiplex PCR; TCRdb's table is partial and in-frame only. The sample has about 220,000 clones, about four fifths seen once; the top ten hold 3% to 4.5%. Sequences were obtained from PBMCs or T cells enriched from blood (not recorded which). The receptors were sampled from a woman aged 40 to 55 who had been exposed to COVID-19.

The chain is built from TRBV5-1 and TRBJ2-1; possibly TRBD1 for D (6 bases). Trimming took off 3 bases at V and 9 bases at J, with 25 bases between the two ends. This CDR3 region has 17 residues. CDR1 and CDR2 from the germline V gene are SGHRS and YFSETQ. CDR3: CASSSRQAQIVSGEQFF. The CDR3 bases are TGCGCCAGCAGCTCCCGACAGGCCCAAATCGTTTCTGGTGAGCAGTTCTTC.

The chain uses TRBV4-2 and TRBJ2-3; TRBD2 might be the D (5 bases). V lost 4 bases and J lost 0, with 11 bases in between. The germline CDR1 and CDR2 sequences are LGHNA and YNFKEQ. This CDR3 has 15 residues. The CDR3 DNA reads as TGTGCCAGCAGCCCAGCGGTGACTAGCACAGATACGCAGTATTTT. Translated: CASSPAVTSTDTQYF.

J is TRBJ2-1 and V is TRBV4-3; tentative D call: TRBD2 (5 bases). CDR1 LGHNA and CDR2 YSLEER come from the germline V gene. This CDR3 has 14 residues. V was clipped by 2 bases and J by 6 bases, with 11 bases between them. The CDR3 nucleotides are TGCGCCAGCAGCCAACATACTAGTTCCAATGAGCAGTTCTTC. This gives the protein CASSQHTSSNEQFF.

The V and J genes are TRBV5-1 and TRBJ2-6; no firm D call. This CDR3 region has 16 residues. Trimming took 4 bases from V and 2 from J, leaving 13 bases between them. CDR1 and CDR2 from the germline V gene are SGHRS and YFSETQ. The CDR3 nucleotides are TGCGCCAGCAGCCCGCTAACTTTGGCTGGGGCCAACGTCCTGACTTTC. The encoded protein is CASSPLTLAGANVLTF. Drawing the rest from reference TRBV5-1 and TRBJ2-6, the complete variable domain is KAGVTQTPRYLIKTRGQQVTLSCSPISGHRSVSWYQQTPGQGLQFLFEYFSETQRNKGNFPGRFSGRQFSNSRSEMNVSTLELGDSALYLCASSPLTLAGANVLTFGAGSRLTVL.

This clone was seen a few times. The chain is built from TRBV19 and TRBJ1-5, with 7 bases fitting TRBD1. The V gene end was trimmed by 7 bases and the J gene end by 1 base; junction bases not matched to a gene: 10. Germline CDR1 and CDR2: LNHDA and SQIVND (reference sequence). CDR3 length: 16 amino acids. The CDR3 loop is CASTQTGFLSNQPQHF. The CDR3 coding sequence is TGTGCCAGTACCCAGACAGGGTTCCTGAGCAATCAGCCCCAGCATTTT. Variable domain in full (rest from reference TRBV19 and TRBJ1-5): DGGITQSPKYLFRKEGQNVTLSCEQNLNHDAMYWYRQDPGQGLRLIYYSQIVNDFQKGDIAEGYSVSREKKESFPLTVTSAQKNPTAFYLCASTQTGFLSNQPQHFGDGTRLSIL.

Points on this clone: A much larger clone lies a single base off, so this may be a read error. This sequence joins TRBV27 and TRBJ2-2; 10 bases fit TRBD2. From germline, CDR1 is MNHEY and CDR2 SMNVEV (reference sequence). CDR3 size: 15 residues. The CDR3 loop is CVSSPTSGVPGELFF. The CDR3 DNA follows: TGTGTCAGCAGCCCTACTAGCGGGGTCCCCGGGGAGCTGTTTTTT.

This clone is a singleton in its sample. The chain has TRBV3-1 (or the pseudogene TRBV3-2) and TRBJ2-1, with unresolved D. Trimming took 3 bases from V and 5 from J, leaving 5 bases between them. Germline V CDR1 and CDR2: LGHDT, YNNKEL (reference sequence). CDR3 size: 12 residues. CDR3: CASSQADNEQFF. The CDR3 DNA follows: TGTGCCAGCAGCCAGGCAGACAATGAGCAGTTCTTC.

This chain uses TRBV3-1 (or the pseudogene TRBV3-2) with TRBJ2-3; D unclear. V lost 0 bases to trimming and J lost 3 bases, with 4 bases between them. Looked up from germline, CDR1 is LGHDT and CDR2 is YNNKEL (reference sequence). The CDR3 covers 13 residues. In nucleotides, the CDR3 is TGTGCCAGCAGCCAAGAGAGAACAGATACGCAGTATTTT. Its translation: CASSQERTDTQYF.

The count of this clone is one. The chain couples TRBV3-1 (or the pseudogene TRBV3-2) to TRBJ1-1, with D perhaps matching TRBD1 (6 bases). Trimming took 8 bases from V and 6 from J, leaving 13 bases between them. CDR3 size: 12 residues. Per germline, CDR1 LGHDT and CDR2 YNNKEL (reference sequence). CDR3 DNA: TGTGCCAGCCGGGGGGGCGGTTCTGAAGCTTTCTTT. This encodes CASRGGGSEAFF.

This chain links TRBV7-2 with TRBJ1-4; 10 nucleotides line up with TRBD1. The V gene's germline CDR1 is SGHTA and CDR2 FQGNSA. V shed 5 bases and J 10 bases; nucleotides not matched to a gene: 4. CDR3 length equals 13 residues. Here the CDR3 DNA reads TGTGCCAGCAGCCCGGGACAGGGGAGAAAACTGTTTTTT. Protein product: CASSPGQGRKLFF.

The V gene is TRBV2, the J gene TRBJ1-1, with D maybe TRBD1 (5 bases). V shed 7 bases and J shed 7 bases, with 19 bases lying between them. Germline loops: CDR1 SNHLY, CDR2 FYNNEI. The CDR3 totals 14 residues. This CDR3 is CASNSRAQVGEAFF. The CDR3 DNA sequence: TGTGCCAGCAATTCCCGCGCACAGGTGGGTGAAGCTTTCTTT.

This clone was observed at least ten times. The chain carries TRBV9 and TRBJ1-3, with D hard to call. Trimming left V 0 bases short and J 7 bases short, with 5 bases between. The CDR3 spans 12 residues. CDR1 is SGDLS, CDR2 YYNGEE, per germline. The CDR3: CASSVDSNTIYF. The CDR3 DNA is TGTGCCAGCAGCGTAGATTCGAACACCATATATTTT.

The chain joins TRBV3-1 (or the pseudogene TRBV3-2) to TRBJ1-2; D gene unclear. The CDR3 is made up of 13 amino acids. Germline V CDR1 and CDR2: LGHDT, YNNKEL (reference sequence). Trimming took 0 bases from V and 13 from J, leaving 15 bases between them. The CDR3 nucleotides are TGTGCCAGCAGCCAAGATGCGCCATCAGGCCGCACCTTC. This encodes CASSQDAPSGRTF.

In DNA form, the CDR3 reads TGTGCCAGTACCCCCGCGGATTATAATTCACCCCTCCACTTT. Translated, it gives CASTPADYNSPLHF. The chain is built from TRBV19 and TRBJ1-6; D is undetermined. With 7 bases removed from V and 4 bases from J, the gap between germline ends came to 11 bases. Per the germline V gene, CDR1 is LNHDA and CDR2 is SQIVND (reference sequence). The CDR3 extends over 14 amino acids. The whole variable domain, remainder taken from reference TRBV19 and TRBJ1-6, is DGGITQSPKYLFRKEGQNVTLSCEQNLNHDAMYWYRQDPGQGLRLIYYSQIVNDFQKGDIAEGYSVSREKKESFPLTVTSAQKNPTAFYLCASTPADYNSPLHFGNGTRLTVT.

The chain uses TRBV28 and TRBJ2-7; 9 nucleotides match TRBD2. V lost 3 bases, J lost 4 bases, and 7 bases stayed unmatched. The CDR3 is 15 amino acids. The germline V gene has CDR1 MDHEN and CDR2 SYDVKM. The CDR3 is CASSFRASGNYEQYF. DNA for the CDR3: TGTGCCAGCAGTTTTCGAGCTAGCGGGAATTACGAGCAGTACTTC.

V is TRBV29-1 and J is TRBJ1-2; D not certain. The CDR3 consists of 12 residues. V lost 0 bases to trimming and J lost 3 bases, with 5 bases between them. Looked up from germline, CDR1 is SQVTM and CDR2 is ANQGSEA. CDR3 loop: CSVEEGDYGYTF. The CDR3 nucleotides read TGCAGCGTTGAAGAAGGAGACTATGGCTACACCTTC.

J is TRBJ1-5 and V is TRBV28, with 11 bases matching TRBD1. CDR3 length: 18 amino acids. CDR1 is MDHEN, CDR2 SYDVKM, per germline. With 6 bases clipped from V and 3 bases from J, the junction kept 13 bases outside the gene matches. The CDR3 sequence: CASSSLRDRGGNNQPQHF. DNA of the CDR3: TGTGCCAGCAGCTCCCTCCGGGACAGGGGGGGGAACAATCAGCCCCAGCATTTT.

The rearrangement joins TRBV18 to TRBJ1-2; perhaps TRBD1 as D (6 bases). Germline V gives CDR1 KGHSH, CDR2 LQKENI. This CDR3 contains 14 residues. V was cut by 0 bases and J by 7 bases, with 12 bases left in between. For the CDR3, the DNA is TGTGCCAGCTCACCACCGGGGACACCGGGTGGCTACACCTTC. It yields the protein CASSPPGTPGGYTF.

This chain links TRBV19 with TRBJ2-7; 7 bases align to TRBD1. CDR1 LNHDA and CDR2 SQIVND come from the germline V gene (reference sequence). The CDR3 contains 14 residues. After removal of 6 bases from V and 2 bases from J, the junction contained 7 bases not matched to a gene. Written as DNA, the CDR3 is TGTGCCAGTAGCCCGGGACAGACGACCTACGAGCAGTACTTC. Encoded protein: CASSPGQTTYEQYF.

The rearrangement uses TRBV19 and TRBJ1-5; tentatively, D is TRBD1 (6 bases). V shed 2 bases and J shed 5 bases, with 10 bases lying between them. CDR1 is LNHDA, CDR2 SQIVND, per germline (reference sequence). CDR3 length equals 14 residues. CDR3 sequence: CASSISTGDQPQHF. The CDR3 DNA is TGTGCCAGTAGTATATCGACAGGAGATCAGCCCCAGCATTTT.

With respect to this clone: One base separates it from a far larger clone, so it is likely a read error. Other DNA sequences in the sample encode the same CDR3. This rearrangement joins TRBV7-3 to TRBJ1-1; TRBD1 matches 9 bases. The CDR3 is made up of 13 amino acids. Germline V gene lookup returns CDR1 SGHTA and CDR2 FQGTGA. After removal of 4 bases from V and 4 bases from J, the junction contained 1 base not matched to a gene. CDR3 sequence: CASSSDRGTEAFF. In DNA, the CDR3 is TGTGCCAGCAGCTCGGACAGGGGCACTGAAGCTTTCTTT.

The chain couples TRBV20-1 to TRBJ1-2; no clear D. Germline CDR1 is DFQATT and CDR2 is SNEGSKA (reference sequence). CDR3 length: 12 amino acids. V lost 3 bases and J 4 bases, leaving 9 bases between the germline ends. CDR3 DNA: TGCAGTGCTAGTGCGGGGAGCTATGGCTACACCTTC. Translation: CSASAGSYGYTF.

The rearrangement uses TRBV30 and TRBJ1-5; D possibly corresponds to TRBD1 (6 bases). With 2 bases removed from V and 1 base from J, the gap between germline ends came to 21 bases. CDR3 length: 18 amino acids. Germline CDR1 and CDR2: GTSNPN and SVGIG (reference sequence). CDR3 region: CAWSRGTSTKGSNQPQHF. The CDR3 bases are TGTGCCTGGAGTAGGGGGACCTCGACCAAAGGGAGCAATCAGCCCCAGCATTTT. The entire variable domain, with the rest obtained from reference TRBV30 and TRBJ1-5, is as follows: SQTIHQWPATLVQPVGSPLSLECTVEGTSNPNLYWYRQAAGRGLQLLFYSVGIGQISSEVPQNLSASRPQDRQFILSSKKLLLSDSGFYLCAWSRGTSTKGSNQPQHFGDGTRLSIL.

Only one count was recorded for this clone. Written as DNA, the CDR3 is TGTGCCAGCAGCCCACAACCCCGACGAAGACAGGGGGCGCGGGATAATTCACCCCTCCACTTT. This translates into CASSPQPRRRQGARDNSPLHF. This chain uses TRBV7-3 with TRBJ1-6; 10 bases map to TRBD1. Germline V gene sequence: CDR1 SGHTA, CDR2 FQGTGA. J was trimmed by 5 bases and V by 5 bases; bases with no gene match: 21. The CDR3 has 21 amino acids.

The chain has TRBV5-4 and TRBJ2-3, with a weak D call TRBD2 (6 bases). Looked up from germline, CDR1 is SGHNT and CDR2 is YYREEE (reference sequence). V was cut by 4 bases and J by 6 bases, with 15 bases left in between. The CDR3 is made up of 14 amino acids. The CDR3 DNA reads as TGTGCCAGCAGCCTACCGACTAGAAGCGATACGCAGTATTTT. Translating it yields CASSLPTRSDTQYF.

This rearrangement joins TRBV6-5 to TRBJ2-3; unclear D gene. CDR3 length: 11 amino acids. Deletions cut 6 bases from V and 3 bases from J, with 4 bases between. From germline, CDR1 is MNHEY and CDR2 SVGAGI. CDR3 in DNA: TGTGCCAGCAGCCAAACAGATACGCAGTATTTT. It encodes CASSQTDTQYF.

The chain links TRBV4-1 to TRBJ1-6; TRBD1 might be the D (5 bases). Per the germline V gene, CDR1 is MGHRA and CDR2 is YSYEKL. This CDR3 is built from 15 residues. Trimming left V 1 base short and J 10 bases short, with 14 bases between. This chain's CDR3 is CASSQVPGEGSPLHF. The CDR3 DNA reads TGCGCCAGCAGCCAAGTACCGGGGGAAGGATCACCCCTCCACTTT.

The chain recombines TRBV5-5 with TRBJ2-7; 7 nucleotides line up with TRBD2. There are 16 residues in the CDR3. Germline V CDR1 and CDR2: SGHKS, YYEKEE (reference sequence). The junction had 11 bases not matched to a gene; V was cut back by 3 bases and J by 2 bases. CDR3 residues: CASSSPRLAETYEQYF. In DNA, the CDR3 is TGTGCCAGCAGCTCTCCGCGGCTAGCGGAAACCTACGAGCAGTACTTC.

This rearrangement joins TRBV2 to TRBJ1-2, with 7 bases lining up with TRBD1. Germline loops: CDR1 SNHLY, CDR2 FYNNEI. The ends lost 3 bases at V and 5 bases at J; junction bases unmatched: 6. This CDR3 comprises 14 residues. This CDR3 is CASSDLRTGYGYTF. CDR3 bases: TGTGCCAGCAGTGATTTACGGACAGGATATGGCTACACCTTC.